This T cell receptor (beta chain) derives from a study of T cells in localized non-small cell lung cancer. Findings of the study overall: Heterogeneity remains possible, as sequencing covered one tumor region only.

Using immunoSEQ multiplex PCR, the repertoire was profiled, and TCRdb retains in-frame clones only, with some absent. The sample yields roughly 30,000 clones, about 87% seen once. Trimming cost V 3 bases and J 2 bases, with 13 bases left between them. This CDR3 has 15 residues. Germline assignment: CDR1 SGDLS and CDR2 YYNGEE. With respect to this clone: Its antigen is still unknown.

The starting material was peripheral blood, obtained before any cancer treatment. The TCR comes from a woman aged 18-49 years with stage I lung adenocarcinoma. The rearrangement uses TRBV9 and TRBJ2-3; maybe TRBD1 (6 bases). The CDR3 DNA is TGTGCCAGCAGCGCCCAGGACAGCTCCACAGATACGCAGTATTTT. Encoded protein: CASSAQDSSTDTQYF.